One and the same sample provided the 25 T cell receptor beta chains below, sequenced in a study of blood T cell repertoires in COVID-19. Only in-frame clones appear in the TCRdb table, and some are missing; sequencing was by immunoSEQ multiplex PCR. In the table there are around 200,000 clones, around 86% of which are singletons. The specimen sequenced was PBMCs or T cells enriched from blood (not recorded which). The receptor source for this set is a man aged 35 to 55 with acute COVID-19.

This chain joins TRBV18 and TRBJ2-1; 12 bases are shared with TRBD1. This CDR3 is built from 16 residues. After removal of 1 base from V and 10 bases from J, the junction contained 8 bases not matched to a gene. Germline CDR1 and CDR2: KGHSH and LQKENI. The CDR3 protein is CASSPQPGQGAGEQFF. Here the CDR3 DNA reads TGTGCCAGCTCACCACAACCGGGACAGGGGGCCGGAGAGCAGTTCTTC. Full variable domain (remainder filled in from reference TRBV18 and TRBJ2-1): NAGVMQNPRHLVRRRGQEARLRCSPMKGHSHVYWYRQLPEEGLKFMVYLQKENIIDESGMPKERFSAEFPKEGPSILRIQQVVRGDSAAYFCASSPQPGQGAGEQFFGPGTRLTVL.

The chain couples TRBV9 to TRBJ1-1; D unclear. This CDR3 region has 13 residues. Trimming removed 5 bases at V and 1 base at J, with 9 bases between. CDR1 and CDR2 from the germline V gene are SGDLS and YYNGEE. The CDR3 DNA follows: TGTGCCAGCAGGCGGGGTCCGAACACTGAAGCTTTCTTT. Its translation is CASRRGPNTEAFF.

J is TRBJ2-1 and V is TRBV6-2 or TRBV6-3, with 7 bases lining up with TRBD2. V trimming: 0 bases; J trimming: 10 bases; junction bases outside the gene matches: 9. Germline V gene lookup returns CDR1 MNHEY and CDR2 SVGEGT. The CDR3 length is 15 residues. The CDR3 loop is CASSYSGSGMREQFF. The CDR3 DNA reads TGTGCCAGCAGTTACTCAGGGAGCGGGATGCGGGAGCAGTTCTTC.

The V and J genes are TRBV19 and TRBJ1-4; 7 bases are shared with TRBD1. This CDR3 is 16 amino acids long. The germline gives CDR1 LNHDA, CDR2 SQIVND (reference sequence). J lost 0 bases, V lost 8 bases, and 9 bases had no gene match. CDR3 protein: CASGDRGGPTNEKLFF. The CDR3 coding sequence is TGTGCCAGTGGGGACAGAGGGGGACCAACTAATGAAAAACTGTTTTTT.

The V and J genes are TRBV3-1 (or the pseudogene TRBV3-2) and TRBJ2-7, with 8 bases lining up with TRBD2. CDR1 is LGHDT, CDR2 YNNKEL, per germline (reference sequence). The CDR3 spans 12 residues. J gave up 6 bases and V 6 bases, and 4 bases lay outside the gene matches. CDR3 sequence reads: CASRGTSGEQYF. The CDR3 DNA is TGTGCCAGCAGGGGCACTAGCGGCGAGCAGTACTTC.

The chain recombines TRBV10-3 with TRBJ1-6, with no clear D. This CDR3 is 14 amino acids long. Germline values: CDR1 ENHRY, CDR2 SYGVKD. With 6 bases removed from V and 7 bases from J, the gap between germline ends came to 13 bases. CDR3 amino acids: CAIRGSSGNSPLHF. As DNA, the CDR3 is TGTGCCATCAGAGGGAGTTCGGGCAATTCACCCCTCCACTTT.

This clone occurred once. The chain employs TRBV4-3 and TRBJ2-1, with D unclear. Germline V CDR1 and CDR2: LGHNA, YSLEER. Trimming pared 1 base from V and 3 bases from J, leaving 10 bases between. This CDR3 spans 15 amino acids. The CDR3: CASSQAAGFYNEQFF. CDR3 DNA sequence: TGCGCCAGCAGCCAAGCGGCAGGCTTCTACAATGAGCAGTTCTTC.

The J gene is TRBJ1-1, the V gene TRBV30, with D possibly matching TRBD1 (6 bases). The germline V gene encodes CDR1 GTSNPN and CDR2 SVGIG (reference sequence). The CDR3 extends over 12 amino acids. The germline V and J ends were trimmed by 5 bases and 8 bases, with 15 bases remaining between them. DNA of the CDR3: TGTGCCTGGGAGGGGGTGGGAGCCGAAGCTTTCTTT. It translates to CAWEGVGAEAFF.

The chain links TRBV6-5 to TRBJ1-1; weak D call: TRBD1 (6 bases). In germline, CDR1 is MNHEY, CDR2 SVGAGI. The length of the CDR3 is 13 residues. V lost 6 bases, J lost 3 bases, and 11 bases lay in between. DNA for the CDR3: TGTGCCAGCAGCGTACAGGGAGACACTGAAGCTTTCTTT. It translates to CASSVQGDTEAFF.

V usage is TRBV14 and J usage is TRBJ2-3; D is possibly TRBD1 (6 bases). Germline V gives CDR1 SGHDN, CDR2 FVKESK. V dropped 7 bases and J dropped 0 bases, with 11 bases sitting between them. The CDR3 has 14 amino acids. The CDR3: CASKTGTSTDTQYF. The CDR3 DNA follows: TGTGCCAGCAAAACAGGGACGAGCACAGATACGCAGTATTTT.

This clone occurred once. The chain couples TRBV6-5 to TRBJ2-7, with D perhaps TRBD2 (5 bases). The CDR3 is 14 amino acids. Trimming shortened V by 6 bases and J by 3 bases, and 15 bases separated the two germline ends. From germline, CDR1 is MNHEY and CDR2 SVGAGI. CDR3 amino acids: CASSDPGSYYEQYF. The CDR3 region has the DNA TGTGCCAGCAGCGACCCTGGGAGTTACTACGAGCAGTACTTC.

The chain employs TRBV6-1 and TRBJ1-1; unclear D gene. The CDR3 runs 14 residues. The germline V and J ends were trimmed by 2 bases and 8 bases, with 15 bases remaining between them. The germline CDR1 and CDR2 sequences are MNHNS and SASEGT. The CDR3 loop is CASSENPGSQEAFF. The DNA for the CDR3 is TGTGCCAGCAGTGAAAATCCCGGGTCCCAGGAAGCTTTCTTT.

The chain has TRBV6-5 and TRBJ1-2; 9 nucleotides match TRBD1. CDR1 and CDR2 from the germline V gene are MNHEY and SVGAGI. The CDR3 totals 14 residues. With 11 bases clipped from V and 0 bases from J, the junction kept 7 bases outside the gene matches. CDR3 residues: CAAKGTGSNYGYTF. The CDR3 region has the DNA TGTGCCGCGAAAGGGACAGGGTCTAACTATGGCTACACCTTC.

V is TRBV2 and J is TRBJ2-1; D may be TRBD2 (5 bases). V was trimmed by 6 bases and J by 2 bases, leaving 20 bases between them. CDR1 SNHLY and CDR2 FYNNEI come from the germline V gene. This CDR3 region has 17 residues. In DNA, the CDR3 is TGTGCCAGCAGATTGAGGGTGGGGATCGTCCCCTACAATGAGCAGTTCTTC. Translation: CASRLRVGIVPYNEQFF.

The J gene is TRBJ2-5, the V gene TRBV28, with a weak D call TRBD1 (5 bases). Looked up from germline, CDR1 is MDHEN and CDR2 is SYDVKM. The CDR3 is 13 amino acids. V gave up 3 bases and J gave up 5 bases, with 10 bases separating them. The CDR3 region is CASSFQGGETQYF. The CDR3 DNA is TGTGCCAGCAGTTTTCAGGGTGGGGAGACCCAGTACTTC. Using reference TRBV28 and TRBJ2-5 for the parts outside the CDR3, the full variable domain is DVKVTQSSRYLVKRTGEKVFLECVQDMDHENMFWYRQDPGLGLRLIYFSYDVKMKEKGDIPEGYSVSREKKERFSLILESASTNQTSMYLCASSFQGGETQYFGPGTRLLVL.

The rearrangement uses TRBV7-9 and TRBJ1-2; 7 nucleotides line up with TRBD1. J lost 8 bases, V lost 1 base, and 16 bases had no gene match. The CDR3 runs 17 residues. Germline CDR1 reads SEHNR; CDR2 reads FQNEAQ (reference sequence). The CDR3 loop is CASSLGTKKTGRDGYTF. CDR3 nucleotides: TGTGCCAGCAGCTTAGGGACTAAAAAGACAGGGCGGGACGGCTACACCTTC. The complete variable domain, with remaining parts taken from reference TRBV7-9 and TRBJ1-2, reads DTGVSQNPRHKITKRGQNVTFRCDPISEHNRLYWYRQTLGQGPEFLTYFQNEAQLEKSRLLSDRFSAERPKGSFSTLEIQRTEQGDSAMYLCASSLGTKKTGRDGYTFGSGTRLTVV.

This clone has only one observation. The chain has TRBV7-3 and TRBJ2-1; 10 bases map to TRBD1. V lost 8 bases to trimming and J lost 3 bases; unmatched junction nucleotides: 4. This CDR3 spans 14 amino acids. Germline CDR1 SGHTA, CDR2 FQGTGA. CDR3 region: CASGQGENYNEQFF. The CDR3 nucleotides read TGTGCCAGCGGACAGGGGGAAAACTACAATGAGCAGTTCTTC.

The chain couples TRBV14 to TRBJ1-1, with 11 bases lining up with TRBD1. The CDR3 contains 15 residues. CDR1 and CDR2 (germline): SGHDN, FVKESK. J lost 8 bases, V lost 0 bases, and 5 bases had no gene match. CDR3 DNA sequence: TGTGCCAGCAGCCAAGAAAGGACAGGGGGCGTGGAAGCTTTCTTT. Translation: CASSQERTGGVEAFF.

The rearrangement uses TRBV28 and TRBJ2-7, with 11 positions matching TRBD1. This CDR3 spans 16 amino acids. After removal of 6 bases from V and 2 bases from J, the junction contained 9 bases not matched to a gene. CDR1 and CDR2 from the germline V gene are MDHEN and SYDVKM. This CDR3 is CASRYSSGQGAYEQYF. The CDR3, as DNA: TGTGCCAGCAGGTACTCCTCGGGACAGGGGGCCTACGAGCAGTACTTC.

The CDR3 DNA is TGCGCCAGCAGCCGAGAGAATGAGCAGTACTTC. It encodes CASSRENEQYF. J is TRBJ2-7 and V is TRBV5-1, with D unresolved. This CDR3 has 11 amino acids. The ends were cut back, 4 bases at V and 7 bases at J, with 9 bases in the middle. CDR1 is SGHRS, CDR2 YFSETQ, per germline.

The rearrangement joins TRBV6-2 or TRBV6-3 to TRBJ2-1, with 8 bases that match TRBD2. The CDR3 totals 17 residues. Germline V gene lookup returns CDR1 MNHEY and CDR2 SVGEGT. J was trimmed by 0 bases and V by 2 bases; bases with no gene match: 6. CDR3 amino acids: CASSYLRGVGSYNEQFF. The CDR3 DNA is TGTGCCAGCAGTTACCTGCGGGGGGTGGGCTCCTACAATGAGCAGTTCTTC.

This clone was observed once. The CDR3 spells CASSPRIAGVTVETQYF. The CDR3 DNA follows: TGTGCCAGCAGCCCGAGGATAGCGGGAGTTACAGTGGAGACCCAGTACTTC. The chain is built from TRBV11-2 and TRBJ2-5, with 9 bases lining up with TRBD2. Trimming took 5 bases from V and 5 from J; bases not matched to a gene: 15. From germline, CDR1 is SGHAT and CDR2 FQNNGV. The CDR3 is 17 residues long.

The chain employs TRBV24-1 and TRBJ1-4, with 9 nucleotides matching TRBD1. The CDR3 length is 15 residues. J was trimmed by 8 bases and V by 2 bases; bases with no gene match: 5. Germline loops: CDR1 KGHDR, CDR2 SFDVKD. CDR3 nucleotide sequence: TGTGCCACCAGTGATTCAGGGACAGGGAGAGAAAAACTGTTTTTT. This codes for CATSDSGTGREKLFF.

This clone was recorded once. This chain links TRBV30 with TRBJ1-2, with 8 positions matching TRBD1. Germline lookup yields CDR1 GTSNPN and CDR2 SVGIG (reference sequence). V gave up 1 base and J gave up 3 bases; unmatched junction bases: 1. The length of the CDR3 is 13 residues. CDR3 residues: CAWSDRGDYGYTF. The CDR3 DNA reads TGTGCCTGGAGTGACAGGGGGGACTATGGCTACACCTTC.

The chain is built from TRBV3-1 (or the pseudogene TRBV3-2) and TRBJ1-5; no definite D call. CDR3 length: 15 residues. The V gene lost 0 bases and the J gene lost 2 bases, with 8 bases spanning the gap. Germline assignment: CDR1 LGHDT and CDR2 YNNKEL (reference sequence). The CDR3 DNA sequence: TGTGCCAGCAGCCAAGATTCTACCCGCAATCAGCCCCAGCATTTT. This codes for CASSQDSTRNQPQHF.